Following are 8 T cell receptor beta chains from one sample sequenced in a study of blood T cell repertoires in COVID-19. The method was immunoSEQ multiplex PCR; TCRdb's version includes in-frame clones alone and lacks a portion of them. The sample lists about 230,000 clones; under 90% were seen once. Sequencing was performed on PBMCs or T cells enriched from blood (not recorded which). These receptors came from a man aged 55 to 70 who had recovered from COVID-19.

The chain's CDR3 is CASSRETGNTIYF. The CDR3 coding sequence is TGTGCCAGCAGCCGGGAGACTGGAAACACCATATATTTT. This chain joins TRBV11-1 and TRBJ1-3; no clear D gene. The CDR3 length is 13 residues. Germline CDR1 SGHAT, CDR2 FQDESV (reference sequence). V dropped 5 bases and J dropped 2 bases, with 7 bases sitting between them.

Only one count was recorded for this clone. The J gene is TRBJ1-1, the V gene TRBV5-1; no firm D call. Germline V gene lookup returns CDR1 SGHRS and CDR2 YFSETQ. The CDR3 extends over 16 amino acids. The germline V and J ends were trimmed by 1 base and 0 bases, with 13 bases remaining between them. CDR3 DNA: TGCGCCAGCAGCTTGTCCTCCGGGGATTTGAACACTGAAGCTTTCTTT. Translation gives CASSLSSGDLNTEAFF.

This sequence joins TRBV5-4 and TRBJ1-4; 7 nucleotides align to TRBD1. Germline CDR1 SGHNT, CDR2 YYREEE (reference sequence). The V segment lost 1 base and the J segment 8 bases; nucleotides outside the gene matches: 5. This CDR3 has 14 residues. The CDR3 loop is CASSLTGVNEKLFF. CDR3 bases: TGTGCCAGCAGCTTGACAGGGGTGAACGAAAAACTGTTTTTT. The complete variable domain, with remaining parts taken from reference TRBV5-4 and TRBJ1-4, reads ETGVTQSPTHLIKTRGQQVTLRCSSQSGHNTVSWYQQALGQGPQFIFQYYREEENGRGNFPPRFSGLQFPNYSSELNVNALELDDSALYLCASSLTGVNEKLFFGSGTQLSVL.

This clone was seen a handful of times. The DNA of the CDR3 is TGTGCTAGTGGTTTGGGACTTAACACTGAAGCTTTCTTT. Its translation is CASGLGLNTEAFF. V and J are TRBV12-5 and TRBJ1-1; the D is unclear. The germline V and J ends were trimmed by 1 base and 2 bases, with 5 bases remaining between them. The CDR3 runs 13 residues. Germline V gene lookup returns CDR1 LGHNT and CDR2 FRNRAP.

In this sample, this clone turned up a few times. The rearrangement links TRBV18 to TRBJ1-3; D unresolved. The CDR3 contains 16 residues. Germline assignment: CDR1 KGHSH and CDR2 LQKENI. Between the trimmed V and J ends, which lost 6 bases and 0 bases, there was a span of 15 bases. The CDR3 region is CASSPNAGPSGNTIYF. The CDR3 DNA reads TGTGCCAGCTCTCCTAATGCAGGCCCCTCTGGAAACACCATATATTTT.

The chain carries TRBV2 and TRBJ2-5, with D possibly being TRBD1 (7 bases). The CDR3 runs 13 residues. Germline lookup yields CDR1 SNHLY and CDR2 FYNNEI. V was cut by 7 bases and J by 5 bases, with 14 bases left in between. CDR3 residues: CASTRDSGETQYF. CDR3 coding DNA: TGTGCCAGCACCCGGGACAGCGGGGAGACCCAGTACTTC.

This clone showed up just a few times. The CDR3 region has the DNA TGTGCCAGTAGTAGGACAGATGGGGCGGATTCACCCCTCCACTTT. Amino acid sequence: CASSRTDGADSPLHF. The rearrangement uses TRBV19 and TRBJ1-6, with D possibly TRBD1 on 6 matching bases. Trimming left V 4 bases short and J 8 bases short, with 15 bases between. The CDR3 loop spans 15 amino acids. Germline CDR1 LNHDA, CDR2 SQIVND (reference sequence).

The chain uses TRBV6-1 and TRBJ1-5, with no clear D. CDR1 and CDR2 (germline): MNHNS, SASEGT. The CDR3 spans 18 residues. V dropped 1 base and J dropped 1 base, with 17 bases sitting between them. CDR3 in amino acids: CASSEGWGRTGSNQPQHF. Written as DNA, the CDR3 is TGTGCCAGCAGTGAAGGCTGGGGTAGGACGGGGAGCAATCAGCCCCAGCATTTT.